The 23 T cell receptor beta chains in this list originate from one sample, sequenced in a study of blood T cell repertoires in COVID-19. Profiled with immunoSEQ multiplex PCR; TCRdb holds only in-frame clones, not every one. The sample consists of roughly 63,000 clones, 80% to 90% of them appearing once. The sample consisted of peripheral blood. These receptors originate from a man aged 50-60 years with acute or convalescent COVID-19.

The genes are TRBV7-9 and TRBJ2-5; D perhaps matches TRBD1 (6 bases). V lost 4 bases and J lost 4, with 10 bases in between. There are 13 residues in the CDR3. Germline values: CDR1 SEHNR, CDR2 FQNEAQ (reference sequence). The CDR3 loop is CASSSPQGETQYF. CDR3 in DNA: TGTGCCAGCAGCTCTCCACAGGGAGAGACCCAGTACTTC.

The rearrangement joins TRBV7-2 to TRBJ2-5; TRBD2 is a possible D gene (6 bases). This CDR3 has 15 amino acids. Germline V CDR1 and CDR2: SGHTA, FQGNSA. V dropped 2 bases and J dropped 4 bases, with 14 bases sitting between them. CDR3 sequence: CASSLRAGILETQYF. In nucleotides, the CDR3 is TGTGCCAGCAGCTTACGGGCGGGAATCTTAGAGACCCAGTACTTC.

The chain has TRBV9 and TRBJ2-1, with TRBD1 matching over 8 bases. J was trimmed by 0 bases and V by 0 bases; bases with no gene match: 2. This CDR3 region has 16 residues. The V gene's germline CDR1 is SGDLS and CDR2 YYNGEE. The CDR3 here is CASSVGQGSSYNEQFF. CDR3 DNA sequence: TGTGCCAGCAGCGTAGGACAGGGGAGCTCCTACAATGAGCAGTTCTTC.

The rearrangement joins TRBV28 to TRBJ1-4; 10 bases match TRBD1. The CDR3 sequence is 15 residues long. The J segment lost 7 bases and the V segment lost 3 bases, leaving 5 bases of the junction unmatched. Per germline, CDR1 MDHEN and CDR2 SYDVKM. CDR3 sequence reads: CASSLVTGGFEKLFF. CDR3 DNA sequence: TGTGCCAGCAGTTTGGTGACAGGGGGCTTTGAAAAACTGTTTTTT. Together with reference TRBV28 and TRBJ1-4, the CDR3 gives the full variable domain: DVKVTQSSRYLVKRTGEKVFLECVQDMDHENMFWYRQDPGLGLRLIYFSYDVKMKEKGDIPEGYSVSREKKERFSLILESASTNQTSMYLCASSLVTGGFEKLFFGSGTQLSVL.

This clone has a handful of counts. The V gene is TRBV13, the J gene TRBJ1-1, with 7 nucleotides matching TRBD1. Germline-derived CDR1 and CDR2 are PRHDT and FYEKMQ (reference sequence). The CDR3 length is 16 residues. Trimming at V came to 5 bases and at J to 3 bases, leaving 12 bases not matched to a gene. The CDR3: CASSLETGAPDTEAFF. The CDR3 DNA is TGTGCCAGCAGCCTAGAAACAGGGGCGCCGGACACTGAAGCTTTCTTT.

This chain links TRBV24-1 with TRBJ2-2, with 7 bases fitting TRBD2. The germline V gene has CDR1 KGHDR and CDR2 SFDVKD. CDR3 length: 15 residues. Trimming at V came to 5 bases and at J to 3 bases, leaving 5 bases not matched to a gene. CDR3 sequence: CATSVTSEDTGELFF. CDR3 coding DNA: TGTGCCACCAGTGTAACTAGCGAGGACACCGGGGAGCTGTTTTTT.

V and J are TRBV21-1 and TRBJ1-4; the table calls TRBD1, which could not be checked here. TRBV21-1 is given as a pseudogene. CDR3 length: 14 amino acids. CDR3 in amino acids: CARTRQGAGEKLFF. The CDR3 nucleotides read TGTGCCAGGACGAGACAGGGTGCAGGTGAAAAACTGTTTTTT.

The V and J genes are TRBV7-2 and TRBJ2-3; TRBD2 matches 7 bases. Germline V gene sequence: CDR1 SGHTA, CDR2 FQGNSA. The trim removed 4 bases at V and 4 bases at J, leaving 11 bases unmatched. This CDR3 is built from 16 residues. The CDR3 loop reads CASSYYGGGPSDTQYF. DNA for the CDR3: TGTGCCAGCAGCTACTACGGGGGAGGGCCGTCAGATACGCAGTATTTT.

The chain couples TRBV19 to TRBJ2-5; 8 bases match TRBD1. Per the germline V gene, CDR1 is LNHDA and CDR2 is SQIVND (reference sequence). The CDR3 is 14 residues long. Losses at the gene ends were 3 bases for V and 5 bases for J; bases not matched to a gene: 5. The CDR3 nucleotides read TGTGCCAGTAGTATGGCAGGGGGCTTGGAGACCCAGTACTTC. It translates to CASSMAGGLETQYF.

This chain links TRBV29-1 with TRBJ2-7, with D perhaps TRBD2 (6 bases). Looked up from germline, CDR1 is SQVTM and CDR2 is ANQGSEA. V was clipped by 7 bases and J by 2 bases, with 12 bases between them. CDR3 length: 12 amino acids. The DNA for the CDR3 is TGCAGCGGCGGGGACTCGCCCTACGAGCAGTACGTC. It encodes CSGGDSPYEQYV.

The table lists this clone with a count of one. The rearrangement joins TRBV30 to TRBJ1-2; the D is unclear. This CDR3 has 12 amino acids. V was clipped by 2 bases and J by 1 base, with 5 bases between them. Germline V CDR1 and CDR2: GTSNPN, SVGIG (reference sequence). The CDR3 is CAWSTGNYGYTF. CDR3 sequence (DNA): TGTGCCTGGAGTACGGGTAACTATGGCTACACCTTC.

The CDR3 nucleotides are TGCAGTGCTAGTCCCAAGCCGGGACAACGCGATACGCAGTATTTT. This translates into CSASPKPGQRDTQYF. The chain has TRBV20-1 and TRBJ2-3; D possibly corresponds to TRBD1 (6 bases). V lost 3 bases, J lost 6 bases, and 19 bases lay in between. The CDR3 loop spans 15 amino acids. Germline values: CDR1 DFQATT, CDR2 SNEGSKA (reference sequence).

This rearrangement joins TRBV7-2 to TRBJ2-5, with 7 nucleotides matching TRBD2. The CDR3 extends over 16 amino acids. CDR1 SGHTA and CDR2 FQGNSA come from the germline V gene. V lost 6 bases and J lost 5; bases outside the gene matches: 15. CDR3 in amino acids: CASSIRREGLGETQYF. CDR3 nucleotide sequence: TGTGCCAGCAGTATTAGGAGGGAGGGCCTCGGGGAGACCCAGTACTTC.

CDR3 sequence: CASSLGLAATNEKLFF. The CDR3 bases are TGTGCCAGCAGCTTGGGACTTGCAGCAACTAATGAAAAACTGTTTTTT. The rearrangement uses TRBV5-6 and TRBJ1-4; D is unresolved. This CDR3 contains 16 residues. The V end lost 0 bases, the J end lost 0 bases, and 9 bases lay between the germline ends. Germline V gives CDR1 SGHDT, CDR2 YYEEEE. Drawing the rest from reference TRBV5-6 and TRBJ1-4, the complete variable domain is DAGVTQSPTHLIKTRGQQVTLRCSPKSGHDTVSWYQQALGQGPQFIFQYYEEEERQRGNFPDRFSGHQFPNYSSELNVNALLLGDSALYLCASSLGLAATNEKLFFGSGTQLSVL.

V and J are TRBV4-3 and TRBJ1-2; D unresolved. Trimming pared 0 bases from V and 8 bases from J, leaving 16 bases between. CDR1 LGHNA and CDR2 YSLEER come from the germline V gene. The CDR3 contains 15 residues. The CDR3 reads CASSQDLGRPVGYTF. The CDR3 region has the DNA TGCGCCAGCAGCCAAGATCTGGGCAGGCCGGTCGGCTACACCTTC.

The V gene is TRBV28, the J gene TRBJ2-7, with TRBD1 matching over 10 bases. Germline V CDR1 and CDR2: MDHEN, SYDVKM. V was clipped by 6 bases and J by 4 bases; unmatched bases: 3. This CDR3 region has 13 residues. Here the CDR3 reads CASRTGGSYEQYF. DNA for the CDR3: TGTGCCAGCAGGACAGGGGGCTCATACGAGCAGTACTTC.

The chain combines TRBV7-8 with TRBJ1-2, with D perhaps TRBD1 (5 bases). The germline V and J ends were trimmed by 1 base and 6 bases, with 15 bases remaining between them. From germline, CDR1 is SGHVS and CDR2 FQNEAQ. The CDR3 runs to 15 residues. The CDR3 DNA reads TGTGCCAGCAGCTTAGGAGCAGGGTACCGAAATGGCTACACCTTC. This sequence encodes CASSLGAGYRNGYTF.

The chain joins TRBV24-1 to TRBJ1-3; tentatively, D is TRBD1 (5 bases). This CDR3 is 13 amino acids long. Deletions cut 5 bases from V and 2 bases from J, with 6 bases between. Germline V gives CDR1 KGHDR, CDR2 SFDVKD. CDR3 sequence reads: CATSGQPGNTIYF. CDR3 bases: TGTGCCACCAGTGGACAGCCTGGAAACACCATATATTTT.

This clone was recorded only once. The chain employs TRBV18 and TRBJ1-3; D is uncertain. Between the trimmed V and J ends, which lost 7 bases and 0 bases, there was a span of 13 bases. Germline V gives CDR1 KGHSH, CDR2 LQKENI. This CDR3 has 15 amino acids. The CDR3 nucleotides read TGTGCCAGCTTCGAGCCGGTAAACTCTGGAAACACCATATATTTT. This codes for CASFEPVNSGNTIYF.

On this clone: The junction does not match germline at one end; this may be a read error. This chain joins TRBV7-3 and TRBJ2-1, with TRBD2 matching 14 bases. Per germline, CDR1 SGHTA and CDR2 FQGTGA. This CDR3 has 17 amino acids. CDR3 amino acids: CASSLTPGLAGVNEQFF. DNA of the CDR3: TGTGCCAGCAGCCTAACTCCGGGACTAGCGGGAGTCAATGAGCAGTTCTTC.

This chain links TRBV10-3 with TRBJ2-3; maybe TRBD1 (7 bases). CDR1 is ENHRY, CDR2 SYGVKD, per germline. The V gene lost 0 bases and the J gene lost 2 bases, with 12 bases spanning the gap. This CDR3 comprises 16 residues. The CDR3 coding sequence is TGTGCCATCAGTGAGTCGGGGGGACAGCTCACAGATACGCAGTATTTT. Translated, it gives CAISESGGQLTDTQYF.

The chain links TRBV6-6 to TRBJ2-7; 7 bases fit TRBD2. The length of the CDR3 is 14 residues. Unmatched junction bases numbered 5, after V lost 5 bases and J lost 1 base. From germline, CDR1 is MNHNY and CDR2 SVGAGI (reference sequence). The CDR3 reads CASSRSGASYEQYF. In nucleotides, the CDR3 is TGTGCCAGCAGTCGAAGCGGGGCTTCCTACGAGCAGTACTTC.

This chain links TRBV5-6 with TRBJ1-5; 8 bases match TRBD1. Germline V gives CDR1 SGHDT, CDR2 YYEEEE. This CDR3 has 17 amino acids. The V segment lost 0 bases and the J segment 1 base; nucleotides outside the gene matches: 6. CDR3 DNA sequence: TGTGCCAGCAGCTTGGAACAGGGGGGTGCGAGCAATCAGCCCCAGCATTTT. Translation: CASSLEQGGASNQPQHF.